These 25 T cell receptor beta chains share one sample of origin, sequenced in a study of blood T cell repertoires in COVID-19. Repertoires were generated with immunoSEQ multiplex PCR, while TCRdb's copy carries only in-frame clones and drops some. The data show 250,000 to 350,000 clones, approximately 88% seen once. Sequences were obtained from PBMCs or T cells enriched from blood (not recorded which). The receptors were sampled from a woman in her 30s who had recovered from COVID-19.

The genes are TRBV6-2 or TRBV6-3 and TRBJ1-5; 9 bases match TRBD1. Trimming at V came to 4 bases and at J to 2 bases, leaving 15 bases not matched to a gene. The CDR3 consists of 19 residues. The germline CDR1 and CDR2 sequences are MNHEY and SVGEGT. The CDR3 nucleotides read TGTGCCAGCAGTTTATCGACAGGGGGTATAACTCTGGGCAATCAGCCCCAGCATTTT. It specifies CASSLSTGGITLGNQPQHF.

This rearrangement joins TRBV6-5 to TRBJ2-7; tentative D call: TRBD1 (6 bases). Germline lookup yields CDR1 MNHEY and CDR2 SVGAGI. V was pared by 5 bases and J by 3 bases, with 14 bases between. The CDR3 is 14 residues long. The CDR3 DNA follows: TGTGCCAGCAGTACATTCCCAGGGGACTACGAGCAGTACTTC. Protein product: CASSTFPGDYEQYF.

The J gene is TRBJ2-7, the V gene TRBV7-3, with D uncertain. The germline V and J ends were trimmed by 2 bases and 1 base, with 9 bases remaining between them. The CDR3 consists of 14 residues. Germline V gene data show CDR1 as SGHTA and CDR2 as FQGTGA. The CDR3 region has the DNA TGTGCCAGCAGCTTAGGTACAAATTCCTACGAGCAGTACTTC. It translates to CASSLGTNSYEQYF.

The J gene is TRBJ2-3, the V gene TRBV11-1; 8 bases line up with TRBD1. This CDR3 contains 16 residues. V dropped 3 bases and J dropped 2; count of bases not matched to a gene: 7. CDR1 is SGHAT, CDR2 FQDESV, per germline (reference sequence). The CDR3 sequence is CASSFPRDRITDTQYF. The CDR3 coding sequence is TGTGCCAGCAGCTTCCCCCGGGACAGGATCACAGATACGCAGTATTTT.

The CDR3 sequence is CASSLQREGPDTQYF. CDR3 in DNA: TGTGCCAGCAGCCTCCAGCGGGAGGGCCCCGATACGCAGTATTTT. This rearrangement joins TRBV3-1 (or the pseudogene TRBV3-2) to TRBJ2-3; 10 bases fit TRBD2. Germline CDR1 and CDR2: LGHDT and YNNKEL (reference sequence). The trim removed 4 bases at V and 6 bases at J, leaving 7 bases unmatched. This CDR3 has 15 amino acids.

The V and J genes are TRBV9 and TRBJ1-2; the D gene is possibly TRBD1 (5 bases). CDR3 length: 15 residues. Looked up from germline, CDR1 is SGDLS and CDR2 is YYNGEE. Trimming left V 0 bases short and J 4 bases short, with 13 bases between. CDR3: CASSVGGRVRYGYTF. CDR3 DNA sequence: TGTGCCAGCAGCGTAGGGGGCAGGGTCCGCTATGGCTACACCTTC.

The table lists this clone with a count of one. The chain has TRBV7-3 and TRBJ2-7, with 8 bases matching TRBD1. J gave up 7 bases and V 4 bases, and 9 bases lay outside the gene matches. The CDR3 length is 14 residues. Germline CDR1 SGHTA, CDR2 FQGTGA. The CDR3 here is CASSSPDRAKEQYF. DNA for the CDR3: TGTGCCAGCAGCTCACCGGACAGGGCGAAGGAGCAGTACTTC.

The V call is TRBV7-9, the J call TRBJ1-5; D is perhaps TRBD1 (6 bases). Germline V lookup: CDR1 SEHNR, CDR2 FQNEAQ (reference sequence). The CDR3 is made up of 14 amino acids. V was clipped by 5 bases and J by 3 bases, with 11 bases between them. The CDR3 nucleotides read TGTGCCAGCAGCCCGCGGACAGACAATCAGCCCCAGCATTTT. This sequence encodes CASSPRTDNQPQHF.

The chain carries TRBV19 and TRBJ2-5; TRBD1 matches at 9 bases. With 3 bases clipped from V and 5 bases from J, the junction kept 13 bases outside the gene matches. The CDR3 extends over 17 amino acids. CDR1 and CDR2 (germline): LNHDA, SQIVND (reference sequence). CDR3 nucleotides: TGTGCCAGTAGTATCCTCGCCGGGACAGGGCCCTCGGAGACCCAGTACTTC. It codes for CASSILAGTGPSETQYF.

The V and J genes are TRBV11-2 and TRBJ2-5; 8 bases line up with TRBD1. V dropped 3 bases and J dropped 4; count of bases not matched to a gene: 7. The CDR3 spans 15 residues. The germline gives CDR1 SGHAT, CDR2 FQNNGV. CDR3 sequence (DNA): TGTGCCAGCAGCTTTCAGGGACAGGCTCGAGAGACCCAGTACTTC. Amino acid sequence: CASSFQGQARETQYF.

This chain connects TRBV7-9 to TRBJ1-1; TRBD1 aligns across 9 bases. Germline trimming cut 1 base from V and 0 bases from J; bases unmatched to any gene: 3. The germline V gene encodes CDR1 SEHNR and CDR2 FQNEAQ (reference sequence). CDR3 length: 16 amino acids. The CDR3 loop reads CASSLGGQGMNTEAFF. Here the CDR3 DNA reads TGTGCCAGCAGCTTAGGGGGACAGGGAATGAACACTGAAGCTTTCTTT.

Written as DNA, the CDR3 is TGCGCCAGCAGCCAAGGCCCCTATTCTGCTTTCTTT. Translated, it gives CASSQGPYSAFF. The rearrangement uses TRBV4-1 and TRBJ1-1; no definite D call. CDR3 length: 12 amino acids. The germline CDR1 and CDR2 sequences are MGHRA and YSYEKL. The V end was cut by 1 base, the J end by 11 bases, with 11 bases between.

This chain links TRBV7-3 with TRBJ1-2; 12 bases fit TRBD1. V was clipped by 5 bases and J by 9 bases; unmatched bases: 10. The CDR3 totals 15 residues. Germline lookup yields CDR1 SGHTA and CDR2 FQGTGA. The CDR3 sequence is CASSQHPGQGASYTF. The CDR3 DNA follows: TGTGCCAGCAGCCAACATCCGGGACAGGGGGCTAGCTACACCTTC.

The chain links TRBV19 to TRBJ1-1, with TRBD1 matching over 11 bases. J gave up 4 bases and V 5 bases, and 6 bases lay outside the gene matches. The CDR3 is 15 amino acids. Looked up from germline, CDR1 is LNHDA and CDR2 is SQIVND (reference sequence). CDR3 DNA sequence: TGTGCCAGTAGTCCAGGACAGGGGGCCTCCACTGAAGCTTTCTTT. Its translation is CASSPGQGASTEAFF.

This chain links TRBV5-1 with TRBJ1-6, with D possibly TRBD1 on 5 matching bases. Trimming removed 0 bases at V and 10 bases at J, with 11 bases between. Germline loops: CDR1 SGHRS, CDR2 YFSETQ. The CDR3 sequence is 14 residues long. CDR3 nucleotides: TGCGCCAGCAGCTTGGGCAGGGTTGAATCACCCCTCCACTTT. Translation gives CASSLGRVESPLHF.

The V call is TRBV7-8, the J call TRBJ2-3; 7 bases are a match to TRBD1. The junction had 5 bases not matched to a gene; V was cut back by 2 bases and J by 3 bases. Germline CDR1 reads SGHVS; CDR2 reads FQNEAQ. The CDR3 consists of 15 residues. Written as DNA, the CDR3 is TGTGCCAGCAGCTTAAGAGGGGGCTATACAGATACGCAGTATTTT. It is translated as CASSLRGGYTDTQYF.

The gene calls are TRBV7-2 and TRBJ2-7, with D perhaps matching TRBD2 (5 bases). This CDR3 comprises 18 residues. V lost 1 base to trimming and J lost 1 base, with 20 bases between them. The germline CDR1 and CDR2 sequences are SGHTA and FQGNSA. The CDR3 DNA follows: TGTGCCAGCAGCTTAGTCGATTTTGGAGGACCCAAATCCTACGAGCAGTACTTC. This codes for CASSLVDFGGPKSYEQYF.

CDR3 nucleotide sequence: TGTGCCAGCAGCCGGACAGGGGGGTCTCCCGGCACCGGGGAGCTGTTTTTT. This encodes CASSRTGGSPGTGELFF. The V and J genes are TRBV3-1 (or the pseudogene TRBV3-2) and TRBJ2-2; 10 bases match TRBD1. The ends lost 4 bases at V and 4 bases at J; junction bases unmatched: 9. Germline V gene lookup returns CDR1 LGHDT and CDR2 YNNKEL (reference sequence). This CDR3 region has 17 residues.

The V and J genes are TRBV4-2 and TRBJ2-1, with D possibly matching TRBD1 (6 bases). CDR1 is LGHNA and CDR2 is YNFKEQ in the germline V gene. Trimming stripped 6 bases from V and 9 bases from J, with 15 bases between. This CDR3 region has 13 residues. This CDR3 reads CASRLTGIGEQFF. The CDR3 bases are TGTGCCAGCAGGCTTACAGGGATCGGTGAGCAGTTCTTC.

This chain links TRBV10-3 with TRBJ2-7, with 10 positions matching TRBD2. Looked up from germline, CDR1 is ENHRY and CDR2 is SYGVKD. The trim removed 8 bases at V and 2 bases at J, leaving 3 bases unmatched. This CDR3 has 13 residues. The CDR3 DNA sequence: TGTGCCATCTCGAGCGGGGGGGCCTACGAGCAGTACTTC. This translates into CAISSGGAYEQYF.

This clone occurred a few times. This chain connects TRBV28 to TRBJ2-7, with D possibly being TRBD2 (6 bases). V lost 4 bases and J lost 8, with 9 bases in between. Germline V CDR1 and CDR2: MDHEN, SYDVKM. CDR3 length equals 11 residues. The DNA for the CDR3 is TGTGCCAGCAGTTCTGGGGGGAAGCAGTACTTC. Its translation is CASSSGGKQYF.

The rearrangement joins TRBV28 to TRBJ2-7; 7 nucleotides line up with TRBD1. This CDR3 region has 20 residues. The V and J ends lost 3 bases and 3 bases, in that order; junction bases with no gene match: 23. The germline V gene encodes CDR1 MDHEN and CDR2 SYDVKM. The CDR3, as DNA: TGTGCCAGCAGTTTCGGTCATCAGGTGGGACCCAGGGGGTATCGCTACGAGCAGTACTTC. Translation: CASSFGHQVGPRGYRYEQYF.

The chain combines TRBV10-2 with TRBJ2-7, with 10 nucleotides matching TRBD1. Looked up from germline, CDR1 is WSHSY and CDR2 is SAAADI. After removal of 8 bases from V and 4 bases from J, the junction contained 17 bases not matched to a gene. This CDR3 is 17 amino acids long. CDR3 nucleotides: TGCGCCAGCGCCAAAGGACAGGGGGGATCCCGGATATACGAGCAGTACTTC. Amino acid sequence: CASAKGQGGSRIYEQYF.

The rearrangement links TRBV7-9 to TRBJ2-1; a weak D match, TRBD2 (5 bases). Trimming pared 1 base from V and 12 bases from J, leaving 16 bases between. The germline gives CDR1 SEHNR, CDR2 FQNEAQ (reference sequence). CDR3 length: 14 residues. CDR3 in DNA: TGTGCCAGCAGCTTAGGGGAGCTTCCAATCGCGCAGTTCTTC. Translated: CASSLGELPIAQFF.

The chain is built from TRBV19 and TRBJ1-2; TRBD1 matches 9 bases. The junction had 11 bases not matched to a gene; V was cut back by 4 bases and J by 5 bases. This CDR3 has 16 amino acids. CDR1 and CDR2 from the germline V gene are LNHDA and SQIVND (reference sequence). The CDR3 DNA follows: TGTGCCAGTAGTAAAACCGGGACAGGGACTTGGTATGGCTACACCTTC. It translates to CASSKTGTGTWYGYTF.